Sequencing of this T cell receptor (beta chain) was carried out in a study of T cells in Graves' hyperthyroidism and ophthalmopathy. Points on this clonotype: Its antigen is still unknown.

Amplification of TCR beta CDR3 regions was performed using RNA transcripts as template. First-round RT-PCR of the TCR CDR3 relied on the HTBI primer set. TCRdb reanalysed the multiplex PCR reads using MiXCR and keeps one entry per CDR3 protein. The sample consists of 300,000 to 350,000 distinct CDR3 sequences, approximately 15% of them appearing once. It was roughly 10 ml of fresh peripheral blood that supplied the PBMCs. Study observations and caveats: Ophthalmopathy was identified by the model a median about 6.4 months ahead of onset. Also found in blood were most expanded thyroid clonotypes above 0.001.

This CDR3 is 12 amino acids long. Per the germline V gene, CDR1 is SGHTA and CDR2 is FQGTGA. The ends were cut back, 5 bases at V and 11 bases at J, with 15 bases in the middle. This receptor was obtained from a woman in her thirties with Graves' hyperthyroidism. The chain uses TRBV7-3 and TRBJ1-1, with D hard to call. Sequenced material: blood. CDR3 nucleotide sequence: TGTGCCAGCAGCCACTTCGAGGGTTCGGCTTTCTTT. Its translation: CASSHFEGSAFF.